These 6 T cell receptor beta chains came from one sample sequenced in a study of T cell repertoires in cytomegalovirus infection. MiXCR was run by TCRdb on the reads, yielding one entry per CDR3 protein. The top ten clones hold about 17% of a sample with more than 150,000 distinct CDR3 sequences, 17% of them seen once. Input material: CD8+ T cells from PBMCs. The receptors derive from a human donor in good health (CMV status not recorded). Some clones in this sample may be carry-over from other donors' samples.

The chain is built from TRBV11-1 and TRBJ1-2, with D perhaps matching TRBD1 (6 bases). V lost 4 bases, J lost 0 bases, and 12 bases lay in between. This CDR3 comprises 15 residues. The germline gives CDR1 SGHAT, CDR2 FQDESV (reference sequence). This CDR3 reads CASSSLAGANYGYTF. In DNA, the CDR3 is TGTGCCAGCAGCTCCCTCGCAGGGGCTAACTATGGCTACACCTTC.

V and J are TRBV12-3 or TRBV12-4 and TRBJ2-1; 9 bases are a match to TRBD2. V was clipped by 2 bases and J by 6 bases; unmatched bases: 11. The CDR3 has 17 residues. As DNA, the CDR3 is TGTGCCAGCAGTTTACCCTGGGCGGGAGGGAAGGTCAATGAGCAGTTCTTC. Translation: CASSLPWAGGKVNEQFF.

In DNA form, the CDR3 reads TGTGCCAGCAGTACAAGGACAGGAAGGAAAGAGACCCAGTACTTC. Its translation is CASSTRTGRKETQYF. V usage is TRBV28 and J usage is TRBJ2-5; TRBD1 matches 7 bases. V lost 5 bases to trimming and J lost 3 bases; unmatched junction nucleotides: 9. The germline V gene encodes CDR1 MDHEN and CDR2 SYDVKM. This CDR3 has 15 amino acids.

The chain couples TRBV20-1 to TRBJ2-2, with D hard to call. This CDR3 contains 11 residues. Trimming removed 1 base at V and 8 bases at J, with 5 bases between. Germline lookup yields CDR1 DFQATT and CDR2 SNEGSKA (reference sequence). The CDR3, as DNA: TGCAGTGCTAGAGTTTCTGGGGAGCTGTTTTTT. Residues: CSARVSGELFF.

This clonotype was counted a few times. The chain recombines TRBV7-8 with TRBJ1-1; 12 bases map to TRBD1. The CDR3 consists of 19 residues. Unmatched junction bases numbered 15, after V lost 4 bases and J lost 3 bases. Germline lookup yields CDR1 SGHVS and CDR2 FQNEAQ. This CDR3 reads CASSSAGTGGAVRHTEAFF. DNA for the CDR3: TGTGCCAGCAGCTCAGCCGGGACAGGGGGCGCGGTTCGTCACACTGAAGCTTTCTTT.

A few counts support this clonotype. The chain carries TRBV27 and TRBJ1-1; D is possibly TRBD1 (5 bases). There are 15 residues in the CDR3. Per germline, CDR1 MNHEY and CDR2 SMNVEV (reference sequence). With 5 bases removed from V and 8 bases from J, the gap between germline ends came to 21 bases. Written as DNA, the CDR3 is TGTGCCAGCAGTGCTCAGGGTTTAGGGGCCCGGGAAGCTTTCTTT. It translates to CASSAQGLGAREAFF.